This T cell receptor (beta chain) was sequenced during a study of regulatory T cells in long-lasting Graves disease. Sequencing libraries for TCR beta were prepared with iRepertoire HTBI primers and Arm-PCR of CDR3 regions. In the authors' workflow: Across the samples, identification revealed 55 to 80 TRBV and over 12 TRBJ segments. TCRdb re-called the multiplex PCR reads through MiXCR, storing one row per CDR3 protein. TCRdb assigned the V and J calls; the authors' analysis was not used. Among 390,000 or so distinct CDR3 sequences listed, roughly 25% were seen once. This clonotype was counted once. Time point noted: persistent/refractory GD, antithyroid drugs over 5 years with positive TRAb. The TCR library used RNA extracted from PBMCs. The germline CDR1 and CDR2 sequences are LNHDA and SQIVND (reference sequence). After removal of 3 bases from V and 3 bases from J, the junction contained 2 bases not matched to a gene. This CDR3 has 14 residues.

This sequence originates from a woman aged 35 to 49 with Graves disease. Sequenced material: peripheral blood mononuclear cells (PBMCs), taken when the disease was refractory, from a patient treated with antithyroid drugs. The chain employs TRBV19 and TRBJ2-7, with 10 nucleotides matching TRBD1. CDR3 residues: CASSMTGGLYEQYF. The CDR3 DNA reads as TGTGCCAGTAGTATGACAGGGGGCCTCTACGAGCAGTACTTC.